This TCR beta chain was observed in a study of identical twins. On this clonotype itself: Its antigen is not identified.

General observations from the study: Out-of-frame sharing of TCR alpha in monozygotic twins was underestimated by models. Whereas memory repertoires showed no such difference, abundant cord blood beta clonotypes carried fewer insertions.

There are 14 residues in the CDR3. The V gene's germline CDR1 is SGHDN and CDR2 FVKESK. With 3 bases clipped from V and 3 bases from J, the junction kept 5 bases outside the gene matches. TCRdb re-called the 5' RACE reads through MiXCR, storing one row per CDR3 protein. Among a few hundred thousand distinct CDR3 sequences listed, nearly 10% were seen once. These data also formed part of another study, on yellow fever vaccine responses in identical twins.

The V and J genes are TRBV14 and TRBJ2-7, with TRBD1 identical over 7 bases. Source material: PBMCs. The receptor comes from a woman aged 18-30 years in good health. CDR3 in amino acids: CASSHWDRVYEQYF. In DNA form, the CDR3 reads TGTGCCAGCAGCCACTGGGACAGAGTCTACGAGCAGTACTTC.